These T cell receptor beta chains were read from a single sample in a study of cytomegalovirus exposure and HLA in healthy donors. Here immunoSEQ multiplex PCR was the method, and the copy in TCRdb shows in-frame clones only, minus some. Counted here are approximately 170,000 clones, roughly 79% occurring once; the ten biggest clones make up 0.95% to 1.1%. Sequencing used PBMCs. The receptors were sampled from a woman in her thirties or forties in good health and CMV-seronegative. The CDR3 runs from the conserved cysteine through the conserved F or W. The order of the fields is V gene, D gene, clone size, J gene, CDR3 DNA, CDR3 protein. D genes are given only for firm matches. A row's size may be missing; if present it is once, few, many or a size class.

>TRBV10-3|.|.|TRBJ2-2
TGTGCCATCAGTGCGCTAGCTGACGCGAACACCGGGGAGCTGTTTTTT
CAISALADANTGELFF
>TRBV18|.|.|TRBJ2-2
TGTGCCAGCTCACCTACGGTCGACGGGGAGCTGTTTTTT
CASSPTVDGELFF
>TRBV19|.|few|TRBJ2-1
TGTGCCAGTAGTACGGACAGAGCCAATGAGCAGTTCTTC
CASSTDRANEQFF
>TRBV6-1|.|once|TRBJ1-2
TGTGCCAGCAGGGCGACAGAGGCCTGGGGAGGCTACACCTTC
CASRATEAWGGYTF
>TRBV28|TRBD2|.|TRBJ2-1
TGTGCCAGCAGTTTTTTCGGGACTAGCGGTCCCAGGGAGTTCTTC
CASSFFGTSGPREFF
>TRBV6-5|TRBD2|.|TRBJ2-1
TGTGCCAGCACCGGGACGGGAGGGACTACCAATGAGCAGTTCTTC
CASTGTGGTTNEQFF
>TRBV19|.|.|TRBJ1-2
TGTGCCAGTAGTATACAAGGGGGAGGCTACACCTTC
CASSIQGGGYTF
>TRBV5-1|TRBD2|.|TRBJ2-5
TGCGCCAGCAGCCAGGGACTAGCGGGAGAGGGGGAGACCCAGTACTTC
CASSQGLAGEGETQYF
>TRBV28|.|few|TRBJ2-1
TGTGCCAGCAGAGGGGGAGGGTCCTACAATGAGCAGTTCTTC
CASRGGGSYNEQFF
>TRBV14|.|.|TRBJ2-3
TGTGCCAGCAGCATCTCCCGACTAGATACGCAGTATTTT
CASSISRLDTQYF
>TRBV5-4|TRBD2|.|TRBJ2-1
TGTGCCAGCAGCTTCCTAGCGGGAGGCCCTAACAATGAGCAGTTCTTC
CASSFLAGGPNNEQFF
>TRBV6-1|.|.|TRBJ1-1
TGTGCCAGCAGTCTGACGGGTATGAACACTGAAGCTTTCTTT
CASSLTGMNTEAFF
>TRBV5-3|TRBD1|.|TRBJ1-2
TGTGCCAGAAGCATTACTACAGGGGTGATCTATGGCTACACCTTC
CARSITTGVIYGYTF
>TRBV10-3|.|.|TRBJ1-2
TGTGCCATCAGTACCCGGGTGGACTATGGCTACACCTTC
CAISTRVDYGYTF
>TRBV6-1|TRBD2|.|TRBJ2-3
TGTGCCAGCAGCGGGCTAGCGGCATTGGCAGATACGCAGTATTTT
CASSGLAALADTQYF
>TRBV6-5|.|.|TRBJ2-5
TGTGCCAGCACTCCATGGGGGGACCAAGAGACCCAGTACTTC
CASTPWGDQETQYF
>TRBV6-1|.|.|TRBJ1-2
TGTGCCAGCAGTGAAGTTCGGACAGCTTCCTATGGCTACACCTTC
CASSEVRTASYGYTF
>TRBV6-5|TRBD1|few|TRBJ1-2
TGTGCCAGCAGTTCATTCGGGACAGGGGCCTATGGCTACACCTTC
CASSSFGTGAYGYTF
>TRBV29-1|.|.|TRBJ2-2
TGCAGCGCCGTGGGGGCGAGGGGCACCGGGGAGCTGTTTTTT
CSAVGARGTGELFF
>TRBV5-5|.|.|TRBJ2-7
TGTGCCAGCAGCTTGGCTCCGACACACTCCTACGAGCAGTACTTC
CASSLAPTHSYEQYF
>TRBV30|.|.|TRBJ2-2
TGTGCCTGGAGCAGGGTAGCCGGGGAGCTGTTTTTT
CAWSRVAGELFF
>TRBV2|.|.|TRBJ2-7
TGTGCCAGCAGGGACTCAACCCAGTCCTACGAGCAGTACTTC
CASRDSTQSYEQYF
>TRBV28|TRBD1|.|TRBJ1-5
TGTGCCAGCAGTCTGACAGGGGGGTCAAATCAGCCCCAGCATTTT
CASSLTGGSNQPQHF
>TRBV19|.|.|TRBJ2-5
TGTGCCAGTAGTATCGAGGGCAGGGGGGACCAAGAGACCCAGTACTTC
CASSIEGRGDQETQYF
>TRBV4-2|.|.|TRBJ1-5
TGTGCCAGCAGCCAAGTCAAACAGGGTATTAGCAATCAGCCCCAGCATTTT
CASSQVKQGISNQPQHF
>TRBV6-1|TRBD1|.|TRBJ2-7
TGTGCCAGCAGAGGGGGCAGGGTGGCCTACGAGCAGTACTTC
CASRGGRVAYEQYF
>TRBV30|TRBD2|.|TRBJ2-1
TGTGCCCGCGGACTAGTGGGGGACGGTGAGCAGTTCTTC
CARGLVGDGEQFF
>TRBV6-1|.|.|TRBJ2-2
TGTGCCAGCAGGCAAACAGGGATCGCCGGGGAGCTGTTTTTT
CASRQTGIAGELFF
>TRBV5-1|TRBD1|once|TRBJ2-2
TGCGCCAGCGAGCCGGGACAGGGGGCCACCGGGGAGCTGTTTTTT
CASEPGQGATGELFF
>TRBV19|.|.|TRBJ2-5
TGTGCCACTGCTCGGAGGGACCAAGAGACCCAGTACTTC
CATARRDQETQYF
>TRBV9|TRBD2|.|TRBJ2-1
TGTGCCAGCAGCGTAGATCCTGGGCGGGGGTTTGAGCAGTTCTTC
CASSVDPGRGFEQFF
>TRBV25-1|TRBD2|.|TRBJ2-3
TGTGCCAGCAGTGATCTAGCGGGAGTGTATACGCAGTATTTT
CASSDLAGVYTQYF
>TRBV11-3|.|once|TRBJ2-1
TGTGCCAGCAGCTTAGACGAGACTAGGAATGAGCAGTTCTTC
CASSLDETRNEQFF
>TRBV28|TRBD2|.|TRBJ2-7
TGTGCCAGCACCCCCCGAAGCGGGGTTGGCTACGAGCAGTACTTC
CASTPRSGVGYEQYF
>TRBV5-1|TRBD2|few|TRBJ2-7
TGCGCCAGCAGCTTGGGACTAGCGGGAGGCGAGCAGTACTTC
CASSLGLAGGEQYF
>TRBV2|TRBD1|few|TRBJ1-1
TGTGCCAGCAACCCGGCGGGACAGGGTTTCACTGAAGCTTTCTTT
CASNPAGQGFTEAFF